This T cell receptor beta chain was sequenced during a study of blood T cell repertoires in COVID-19. As for the study in general: PBMCs, B-cell-depleted T cells, or T cells were the source of the cDNA or gDNA that made up the material.

Generated by immunoSEQ multiplex PCR, the TCRdb table keeps only in-frame clones and is missing some. The sample consists of about 320,000 clones, roughly nine tenths of them appearing once. The CDR3 sequence is 14 residues long. The V gene end was trimmed by 3 bases and the J gene end by 2 bases; junction bases not matched to a gene: 4. From germline, CDR1 is SGHTA and CDR2 FQGNSA. In assigning cohorts, the study relied on participant-reported clinical history. The J gene is TRBJ2-7, the V gene TRBV7-2; the match to TRBD1 covers 7 bases. The receptor's source is a woman in her 30s who had recovered from COVID-19. The material sequenced was PBMCs or T cells enriched from blood (not recorded which). This chain's CDR3 is CASSLGQPTYEQYF. The DNA of the CDR3 is TGTGCCAGCAGCTTGGGACAGCCTACCTACGAGCAGTACTTC.